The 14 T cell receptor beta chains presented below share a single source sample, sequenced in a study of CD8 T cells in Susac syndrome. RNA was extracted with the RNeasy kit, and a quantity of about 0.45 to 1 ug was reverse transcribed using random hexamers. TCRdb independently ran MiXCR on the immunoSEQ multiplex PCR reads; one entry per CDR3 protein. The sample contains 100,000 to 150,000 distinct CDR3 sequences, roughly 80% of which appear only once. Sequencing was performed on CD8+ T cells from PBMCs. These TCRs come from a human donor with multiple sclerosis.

The CDR3 coding sequence is TGTGCCAGCAGCTTGTATGGTTTCAGCTATGAGCAGTTCTTC. This translates into CASSLYGFSYEQFF. The chain links TRBV5-4 to TRBJ2-1; D is ambiguous. The germline V gene has CDR1 SGHNT and CDR2 YYREEE (reference sequence). The CDR3 totals 14 residues. Between the trimmed V and J ends, which lost 1 base and 8 bases, there was a span of 13 bases.

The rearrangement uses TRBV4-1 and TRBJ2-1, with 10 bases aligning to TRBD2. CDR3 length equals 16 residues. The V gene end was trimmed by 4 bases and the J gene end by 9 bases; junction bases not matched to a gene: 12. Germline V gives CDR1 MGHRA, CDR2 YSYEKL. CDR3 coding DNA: TGCGCCAGCAGCCGTTGGGGCAGCGGGGGGGCTGGTGAGCAGTTCTTC. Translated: CASSRWGSGGAGEQFF.

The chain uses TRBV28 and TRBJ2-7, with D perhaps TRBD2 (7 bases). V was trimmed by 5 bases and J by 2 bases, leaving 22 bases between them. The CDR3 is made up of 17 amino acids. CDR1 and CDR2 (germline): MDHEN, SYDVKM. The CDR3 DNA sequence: TGTGCCAGCAGTACCCATACTTTGGGGGGGCAAACCTACGAGCAGTACTTC. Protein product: CASSTHTLGGQTYEQYF.

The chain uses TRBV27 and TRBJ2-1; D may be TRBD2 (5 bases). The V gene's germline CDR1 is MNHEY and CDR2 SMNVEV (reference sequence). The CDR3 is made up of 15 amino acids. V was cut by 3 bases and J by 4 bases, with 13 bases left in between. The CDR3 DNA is TGTGCCAGCAGTTTCTTGGACGGGGATTACAATGAGCAGTTCTTC. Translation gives CASSFLDGDYNEQFF.

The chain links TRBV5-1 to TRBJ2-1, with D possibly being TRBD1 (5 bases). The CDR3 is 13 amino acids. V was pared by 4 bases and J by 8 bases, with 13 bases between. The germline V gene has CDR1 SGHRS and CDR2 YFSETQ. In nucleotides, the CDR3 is TGCGCCAGCAGCAGTGACAGCAACGATGAGCAGTTCTTC. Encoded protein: CASSSDSNDEQFF.

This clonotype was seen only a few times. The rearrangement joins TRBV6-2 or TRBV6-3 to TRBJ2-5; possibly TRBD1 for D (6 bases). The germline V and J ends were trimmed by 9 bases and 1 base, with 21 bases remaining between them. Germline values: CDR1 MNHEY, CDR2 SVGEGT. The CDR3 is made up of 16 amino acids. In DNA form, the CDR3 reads TGTGCCAGTCTCGCCGGAAGGGGGAGTAGCCAAGAGACCCAGTACTTC. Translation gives CASLAGRGSSQETQYF.

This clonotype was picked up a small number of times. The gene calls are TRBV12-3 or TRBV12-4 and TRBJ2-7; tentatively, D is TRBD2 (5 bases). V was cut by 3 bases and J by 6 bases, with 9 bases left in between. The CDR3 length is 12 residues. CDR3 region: CASSFIGVEQYF. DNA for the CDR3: TGTGCCAGCAGTTTTATCGGGGTCGAGCAGTACTTC.

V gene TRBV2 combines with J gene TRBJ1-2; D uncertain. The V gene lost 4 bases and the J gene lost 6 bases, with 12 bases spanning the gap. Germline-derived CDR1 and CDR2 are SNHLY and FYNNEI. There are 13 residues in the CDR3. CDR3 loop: CASSGNGEHGYTF. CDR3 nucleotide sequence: TGTGCCAGCAGTGGGAACGGAGAGCATGGCTACACCTTC.

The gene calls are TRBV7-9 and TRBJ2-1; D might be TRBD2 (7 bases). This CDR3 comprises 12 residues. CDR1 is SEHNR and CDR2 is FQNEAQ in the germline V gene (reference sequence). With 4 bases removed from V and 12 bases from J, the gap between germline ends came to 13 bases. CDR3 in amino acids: CASSSGGATQFF. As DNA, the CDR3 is TGTGCCAGCAGCTCTGGGGGGGCTACGCAGTTCTTC.

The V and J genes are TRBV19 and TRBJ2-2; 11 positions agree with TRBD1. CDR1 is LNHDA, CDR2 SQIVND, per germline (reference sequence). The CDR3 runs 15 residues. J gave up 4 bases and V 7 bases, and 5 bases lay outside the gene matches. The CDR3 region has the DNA TGTGCCAGTATCCCGGGACAGGGGGGCACCGGGGAGCTGTTTTTT. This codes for CASIPGQGGTGELFF. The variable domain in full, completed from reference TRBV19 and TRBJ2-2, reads DGGITQSPKYLFRKEGQNVTLSCEQNLNHDAMYWYRQDPGQGLRLIYYSQIVNDFQKGDIAEGYSVSREKKESFPLTVTSAQKNPTAFYLCASIPGQGGTGELFFGEGSRLTVL.

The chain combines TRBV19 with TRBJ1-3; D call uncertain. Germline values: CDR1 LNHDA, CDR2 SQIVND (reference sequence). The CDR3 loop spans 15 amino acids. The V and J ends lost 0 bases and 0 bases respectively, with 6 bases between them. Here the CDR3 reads CASSIDLDSGNTIYF. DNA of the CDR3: TGTGCCAGTAGTATAGATCTGGACTCTGGAAACACCATATATTTT. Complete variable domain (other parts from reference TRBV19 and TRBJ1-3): DGGITQSPKYLFRKEGQNVTLSCEQNLNHDAMYWYRQDPGQGLRLIYYSQIVNDFQKGDIAEGYSVSREKKESFPLTVTSAQKNPTAFYLCASSIDLDSGNTIYFGEGSWLTVV.

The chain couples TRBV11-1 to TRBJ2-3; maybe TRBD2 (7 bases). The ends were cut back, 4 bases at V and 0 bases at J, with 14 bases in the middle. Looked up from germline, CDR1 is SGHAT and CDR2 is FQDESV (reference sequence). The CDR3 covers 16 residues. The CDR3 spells CASSSGGQYSTDTQYF. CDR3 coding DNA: TGTGCCAGCAGCTCGGGAGGACAGTACAGCACAGATACGCAGTATTTT.

Written as DNA, the CDR3 is TGTGCCAGCAGCTTACCGTCGGGGGGAGGGACTGAAGCTTTCTTT. Translation gives CASSLPSGGGTEAFF. The chain is built from TRBV7-9 and TRBJ1-1; perhaps TRBD1 as D (5 bases). Trimming left V 2 bases short and J 5 bases short, with 15 bases between. Germline V CDR1 and CDR2: SEHNR, FQNEAQ (reference sequence). This CDR3 has 15 residues.

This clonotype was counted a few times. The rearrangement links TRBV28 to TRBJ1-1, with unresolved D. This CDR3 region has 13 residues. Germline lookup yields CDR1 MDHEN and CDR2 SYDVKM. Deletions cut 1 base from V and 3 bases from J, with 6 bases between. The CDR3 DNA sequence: TGTGCCAGCAGTTTATCAGGTTACACTGAAGCTTTCTTT. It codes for CASSLSGYTEAFF.